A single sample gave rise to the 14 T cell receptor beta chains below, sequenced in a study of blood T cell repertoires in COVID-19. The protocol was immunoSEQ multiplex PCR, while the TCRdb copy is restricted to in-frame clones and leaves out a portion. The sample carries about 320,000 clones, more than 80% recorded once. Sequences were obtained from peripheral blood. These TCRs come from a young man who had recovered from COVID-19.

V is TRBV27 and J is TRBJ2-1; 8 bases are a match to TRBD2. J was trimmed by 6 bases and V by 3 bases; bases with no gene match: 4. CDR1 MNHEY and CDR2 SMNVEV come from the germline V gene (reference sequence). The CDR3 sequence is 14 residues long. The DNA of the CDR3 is TGTGCCAGCAGTTTTGGGCGGGGGGCCAATGAGCAGTTCTTC. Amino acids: CASSFGRGANEQFF.

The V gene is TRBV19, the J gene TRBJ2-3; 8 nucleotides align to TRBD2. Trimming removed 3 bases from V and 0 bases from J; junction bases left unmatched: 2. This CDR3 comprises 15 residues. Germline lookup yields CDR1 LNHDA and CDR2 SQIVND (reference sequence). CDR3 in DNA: TGTGCCAGTAGTATCCAGCGGGGGAGCACAGATACGCAGTATTTT. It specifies CASSIQRGSTDTQYF.

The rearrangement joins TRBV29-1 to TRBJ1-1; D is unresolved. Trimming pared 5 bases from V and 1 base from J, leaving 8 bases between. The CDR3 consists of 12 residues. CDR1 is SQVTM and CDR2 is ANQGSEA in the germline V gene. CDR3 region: CSVLHPNTEAFF. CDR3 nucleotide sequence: TGCAGCGTTTTACACCCGAACACTGAAGCTTTCTTT.

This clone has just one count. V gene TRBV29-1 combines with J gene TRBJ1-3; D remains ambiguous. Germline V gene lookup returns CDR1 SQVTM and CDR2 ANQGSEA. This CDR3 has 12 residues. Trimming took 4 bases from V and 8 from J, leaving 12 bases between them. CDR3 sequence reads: CSVVKPGDTIYF. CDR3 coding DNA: TGCAGCGTTGTCAAGCCCGGGGACACCATATATTTT. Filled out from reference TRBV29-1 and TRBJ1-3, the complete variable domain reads SAVISQKPSRDICQRGTSLTIQCQVDSQVTMMFWYRQQPGQSLTLIATANQGSEATYESGFVIDKFPISRPNLTFSTLTVSNMSPEDSSIYLCSVVKPGDTIYFGEGSWLTVV.

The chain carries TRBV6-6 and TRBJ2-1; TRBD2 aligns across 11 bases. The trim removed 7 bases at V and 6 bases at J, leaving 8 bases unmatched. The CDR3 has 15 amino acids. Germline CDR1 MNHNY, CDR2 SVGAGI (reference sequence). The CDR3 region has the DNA TGTGCCAGCACCTTAGCGGGAGGGCCATCCAATGAGCAGTTCTTC. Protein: CASTLAGGPSNEQFF.

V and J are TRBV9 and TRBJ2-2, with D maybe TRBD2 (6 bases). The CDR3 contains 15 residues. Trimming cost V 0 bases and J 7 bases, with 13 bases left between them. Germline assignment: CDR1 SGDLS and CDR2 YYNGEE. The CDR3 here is CASSVAEGEGGELFF. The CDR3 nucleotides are TGTGCCAGCAGCGTAGCGGAGGGCGAGGGCGGGGAGCTGTTTTTT.

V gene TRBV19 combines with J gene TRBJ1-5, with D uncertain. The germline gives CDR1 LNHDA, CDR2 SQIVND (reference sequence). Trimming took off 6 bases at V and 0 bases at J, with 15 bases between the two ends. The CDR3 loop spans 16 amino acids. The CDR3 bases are TGTGCCAGTAGCGATAGAGGGATGTATAGCAATCAGCCCCAGCATTTT. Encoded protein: CASSDRGMYSNQPQHF.

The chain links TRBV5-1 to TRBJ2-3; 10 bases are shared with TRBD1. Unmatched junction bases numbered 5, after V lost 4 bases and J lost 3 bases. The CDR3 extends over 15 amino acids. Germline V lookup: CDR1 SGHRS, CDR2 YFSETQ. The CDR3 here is CASSRGDRGTDTQYF. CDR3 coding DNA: TGCGCCAGCAGCAGGGGGGACAGGGGAACAGATACGCAGTATTTT.

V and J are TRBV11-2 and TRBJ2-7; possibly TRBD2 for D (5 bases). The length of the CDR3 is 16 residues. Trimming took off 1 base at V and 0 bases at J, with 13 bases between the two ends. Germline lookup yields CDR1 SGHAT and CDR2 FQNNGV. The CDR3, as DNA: TGTGCCAGCAGCTTAGGGGCTAGCTGGGCCTCCTACGAGCAGTACTTC. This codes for CASSLGASWASYEQYF.

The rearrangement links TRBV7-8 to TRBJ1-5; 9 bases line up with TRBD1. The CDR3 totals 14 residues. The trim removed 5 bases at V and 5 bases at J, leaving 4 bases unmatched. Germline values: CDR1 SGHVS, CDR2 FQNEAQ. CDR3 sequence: CASSRGQGYQPQHF. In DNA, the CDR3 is TGTGCCAGCAGCCGGGGACAGGGATATCAGCCCCAGCATTTT.

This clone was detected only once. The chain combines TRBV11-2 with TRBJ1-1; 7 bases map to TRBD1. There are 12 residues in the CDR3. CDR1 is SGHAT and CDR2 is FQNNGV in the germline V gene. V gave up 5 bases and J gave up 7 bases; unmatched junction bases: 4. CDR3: CASSLDRVEAFF. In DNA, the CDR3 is TGTGCCAGCAGCCTTGACAGGGTTGAAGCTTTCTTT.

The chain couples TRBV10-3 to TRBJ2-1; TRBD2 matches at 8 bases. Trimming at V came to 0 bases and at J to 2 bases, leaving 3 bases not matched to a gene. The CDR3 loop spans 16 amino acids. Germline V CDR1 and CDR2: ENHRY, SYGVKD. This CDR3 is CAISESGLATYNEQFF. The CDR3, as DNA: TGTGCCATCAGTGAGTCAGGACTAGCAACCTACAATGAGCAGTTCTTC.

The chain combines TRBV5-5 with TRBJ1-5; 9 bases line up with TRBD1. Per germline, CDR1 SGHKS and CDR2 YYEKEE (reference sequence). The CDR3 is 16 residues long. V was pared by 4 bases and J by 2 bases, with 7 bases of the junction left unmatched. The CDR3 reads CASSPGQGHGNQPQHF. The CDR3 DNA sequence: TGTGCCAGCAGCCCAGGACAGGGGCACGGCAATCAGCCCCAGCATTTT.

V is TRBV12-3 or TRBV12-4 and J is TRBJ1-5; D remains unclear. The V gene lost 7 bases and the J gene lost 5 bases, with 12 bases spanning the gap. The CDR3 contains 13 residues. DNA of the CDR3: TGTGCCAGCACGGGGTACCAATATCAGCCCCAGCATTTT. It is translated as CASTGYQYQPQHF.